Listed here is a single T cell receptor (beta chain). Its antigen is not known. This sample is drawn from a study of cytomegalovirus exposure and HLA in healthy donors. PCR involved 60 Vbeta and 13 Jbeta primers. Assay used: immunoSEQ multiplex PCR; TCRdb lists only in-frame clones, some missing. The sample consists of about 56,000 clones, approximately 80% of them appearing once. Germline V CDR1 and CDR2: SGHAT, FQNNGV. This CDR3 region has 19 residues. J gave up 1 base and V 2 bases, and 12 bases lay outside the gene matches. General study findings and limits: It was reported that the classifier diagnosed cytomegalovirus status with high specificity and sensitivity in both the original and validation cohorts.

Sequencing was carried out using PBMCs. J is TRBJ2-7 and V is TRBV11-2, with 12 bases aligning to TRBD2. The receptor comes from a middle-aged man in good health and CMV-seronegative. CDR3 coding DNA: TGTGCCAGCAGCTTAACGGTGACTAGCGGGGGTGCCGCTTCCTACGAGCAGTACTTC. Amino acid sequence: CASSLTVTSGGAASYEQYF.